This passage covers 5 T cell receptor beta chains from one sample sequenced in a study of blood T cell repertoires in COVID-19. Profiling relied on immunoSEQ multiplex PCR, and the TCRdb table lists in-frame clones only, not all of them. The sample has fewer than 150,000 clones; about 85% are singletons. Sequenced material: peripheral blood. The receptors originated from a human donor in a cohort sampled during active COVID-19.

The V gene is TRBV7-6, the J gene TRBJ1-1, with D possibly being TRBD1 (5 bases). Looked up from germline, CDR1 is SGHVS and CDR2 is FNYEAQ. Trimming stripped 1 base from V and 4 bases from J, with 10 bases between. CDR3 length: 14 residues. The CDR3 DNA follows: TGTGCCAGCAGCTTAGGGGGGGAGAGCACTGAAGCTTTCTTT. This codes for CASSLGGESTEAFF.

This sequence joins TRBV6-5 and TRBJ2-4; D perhaps matches TRBD1 (6 bases). CDR1 and CDR2 (germline): MNHEY, SVGAGI. The ends were cut back, 4 bases at V and 3 bases at J, with 10 bases in the middle. The CDR3 runs 14 residues. Here the CDR3 reads CASSWAGDKNIQYF. CDR3 DNA sequence: TGTGCCAGCAGTTGGGCAGGGGACAAAAACATTCAGTACTTC.

The rearrangement joins TRBV6-5 to TRBJ1-5, with D unclear. The CDR3 spans 13 residues. Germline lookup yields CDR1 MNHEY and CDR2 SVGAGI. V was trimmed by 5 bases and J by 5 bases, leaving 10 bases between them. CDR3 loop: CASSRSSDQPQHF. DNA for the CDR3: TGTGCCAGCAGTCGGAGTTCCGATCAGCCCCAGCATTTT.

The chain employs TRBV2 and TRBJ1-1; 9 nucleotides agree with TRBD1. With 8 bases clipped from V and 4 bases from J, the junction kept 11 bases outside the gene matches. Germline V CDR1 and CDR2: SNHLY, FYNNEI. The length of the CDR3 is 15 residues. CDR3 coding DNA: TGTGCCAGCCAACGTGCCGGGACAGGGATCACTGAAGCTTTCTTT. This encodes CASQRAGTGITEAFF. The whole variable domain, filled in from reference TRBV2 and TRBJ1-1, reads EPEVTQTPSHQVTQMGQEVILRCVPISNHLYFYWYRQILGQKVEFLVSFYNNEISEKSEIFDDQFSVERPDGSNFTLKIRSTKLEDSAMYFCASQRAGTGITEAFFGQGTRLTVV.

The chain is built from TRBV4-3 and TRBJ2-1; 10 positions agree with TRBD2. The CDR3 is 17 amino acids. J gave up 5 bases and V 1 base, and 8 bases lay outside the gene matches. Germline CDR1 reads LGHNA; CDR2 reads YSLEER. The CDR3: CASSQGALAGVDNEQFF. As DNA, the CDR3 is TGCGCCAGCAGCCAAGGTGCCCTAGCGGGAGTGGACAATGAGCAGTTCTTC.